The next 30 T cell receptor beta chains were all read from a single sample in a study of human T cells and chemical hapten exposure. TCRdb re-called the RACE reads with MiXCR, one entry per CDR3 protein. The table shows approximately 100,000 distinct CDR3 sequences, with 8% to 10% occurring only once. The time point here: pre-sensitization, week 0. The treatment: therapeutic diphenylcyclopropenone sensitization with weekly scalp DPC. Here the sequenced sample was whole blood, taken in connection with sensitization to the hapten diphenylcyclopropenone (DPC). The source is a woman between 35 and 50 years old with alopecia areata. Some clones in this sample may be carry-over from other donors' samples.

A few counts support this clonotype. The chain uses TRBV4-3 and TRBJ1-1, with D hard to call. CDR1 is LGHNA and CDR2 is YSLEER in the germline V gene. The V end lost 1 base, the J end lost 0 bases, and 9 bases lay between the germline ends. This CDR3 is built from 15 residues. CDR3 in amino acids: CASSQAAKMNTEAFF. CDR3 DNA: TGCGCCAGCAGCCAAGCAGCTAAAATGAACACTGAAGCTTTCTTT.

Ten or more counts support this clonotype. CDR3 residues: CASSDPRGLETQYF. In nucleotides, the CDR3 is TGTGCCAGCAGTGACCCCCGGGGGCTGGAGACCCAGTACTTC. The chain carries TRBV2 and TRBJ2-5; D may match TRBD1 or TRBD2 (6 bases each). Per germline, CDR1 SNHLY and CDR2 FYNNEI. CDR3 size: 14 residues. The ends were cut back, 3 bases at V and 5 bases at J, with 13 bases in the middle.

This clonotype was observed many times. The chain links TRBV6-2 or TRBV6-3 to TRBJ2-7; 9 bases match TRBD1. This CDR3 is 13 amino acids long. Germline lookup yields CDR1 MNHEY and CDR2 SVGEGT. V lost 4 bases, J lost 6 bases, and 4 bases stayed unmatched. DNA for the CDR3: TGTGCCAGCAGTTCCTGGACAGGGGTCGAGCAGTACTTC. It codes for CASSSWTGVEQYF.

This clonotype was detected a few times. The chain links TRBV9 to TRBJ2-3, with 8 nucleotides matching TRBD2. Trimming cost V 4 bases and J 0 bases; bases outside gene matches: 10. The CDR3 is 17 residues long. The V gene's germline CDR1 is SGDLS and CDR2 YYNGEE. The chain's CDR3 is CASSPPVVAGSTDTQYF. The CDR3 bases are TGTGCCAGCAGCCCCCCAGTAGTAGCGGGGAGCACAGATACGCAGTATTTT. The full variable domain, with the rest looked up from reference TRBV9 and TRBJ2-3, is DSGVTQTPKHLITATGQRVTLRCSPRSGDLSVYWYQQSLDQGLQFLIQYYNGEERAKGNILERFSAQQFPDLHSELNLSSLELGDSALYFCASSPPVVAGSTDTQYFGPGTRLTVL.

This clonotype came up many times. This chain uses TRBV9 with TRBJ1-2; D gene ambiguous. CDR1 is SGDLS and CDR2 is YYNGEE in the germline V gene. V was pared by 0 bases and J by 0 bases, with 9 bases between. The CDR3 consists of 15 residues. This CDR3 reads CASSVAGFSNYGYTF. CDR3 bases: TGTGCCAGCAGCGTAGCGGGATTTTCTAACTATGGCTACACCTTC.

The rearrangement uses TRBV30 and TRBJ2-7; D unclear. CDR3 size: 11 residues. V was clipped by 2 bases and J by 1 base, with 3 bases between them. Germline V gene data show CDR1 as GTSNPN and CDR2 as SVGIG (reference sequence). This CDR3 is CAWSHSYEQYF. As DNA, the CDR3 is TGTGCCTGGAGTCATTCCTACGAGCAGTACTTC.

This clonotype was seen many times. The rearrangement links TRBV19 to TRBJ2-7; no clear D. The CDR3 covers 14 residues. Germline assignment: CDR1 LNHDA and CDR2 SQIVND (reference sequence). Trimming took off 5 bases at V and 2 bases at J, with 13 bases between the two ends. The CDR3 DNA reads TGTGCCAGTAGTTGGAGTGGCAGACCCTACGAGCAGTACTTC. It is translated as CASSWSGRPYEQYF.

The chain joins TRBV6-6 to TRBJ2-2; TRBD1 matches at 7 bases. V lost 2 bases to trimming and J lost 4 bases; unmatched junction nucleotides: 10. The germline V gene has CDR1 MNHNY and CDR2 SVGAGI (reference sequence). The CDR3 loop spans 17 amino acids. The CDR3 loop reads CASSYPTTGLATGELFF. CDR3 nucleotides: TGTGCCAGCAGTTACCCCACGACAGGGCTGGCCACCGGGGAGCTGTTTTTT.

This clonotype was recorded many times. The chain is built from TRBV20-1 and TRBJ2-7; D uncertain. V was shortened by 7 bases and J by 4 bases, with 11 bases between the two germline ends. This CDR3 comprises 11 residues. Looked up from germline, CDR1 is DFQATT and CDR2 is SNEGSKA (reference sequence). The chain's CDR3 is CSVGRSYEQYF. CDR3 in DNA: TGCAGTGTCGGCAGAAGTTACGAGCAGTACTTC.

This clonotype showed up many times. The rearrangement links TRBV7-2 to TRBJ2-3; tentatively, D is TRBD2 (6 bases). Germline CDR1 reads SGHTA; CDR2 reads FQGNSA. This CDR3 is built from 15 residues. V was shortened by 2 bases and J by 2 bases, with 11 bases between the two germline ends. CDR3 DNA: TGTGCCAGCAGCTTAAGCAGGGACTTCACAGATACGCAGTATTTT. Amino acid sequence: CASSLSRDFTDTQYF.

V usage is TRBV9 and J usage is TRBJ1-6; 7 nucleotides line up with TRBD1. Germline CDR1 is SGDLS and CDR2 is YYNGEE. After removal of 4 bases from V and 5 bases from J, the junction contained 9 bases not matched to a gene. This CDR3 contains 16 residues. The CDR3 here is CASSLRQGANNSPLHF. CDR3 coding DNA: TGTGCCAGCAGCTTACGACAGGGCGCCAATAATTCACCCCTCCACTTT.

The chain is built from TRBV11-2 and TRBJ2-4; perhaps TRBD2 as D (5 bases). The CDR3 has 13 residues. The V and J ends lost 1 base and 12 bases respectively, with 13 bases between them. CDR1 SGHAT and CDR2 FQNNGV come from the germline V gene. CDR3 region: CASSLGYTSPQYF. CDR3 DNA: TGTGCCAGCAGCTTAGGATACACTAGTCCTCAGTACTTC.

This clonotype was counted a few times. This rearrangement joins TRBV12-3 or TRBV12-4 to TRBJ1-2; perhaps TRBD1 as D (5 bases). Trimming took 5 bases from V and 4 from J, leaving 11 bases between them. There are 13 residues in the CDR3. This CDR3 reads CASSPGGGYGYTF. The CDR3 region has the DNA TGTGCCAGCAGTCCTGGGGGGGGCTATGGCTACACCTTC.

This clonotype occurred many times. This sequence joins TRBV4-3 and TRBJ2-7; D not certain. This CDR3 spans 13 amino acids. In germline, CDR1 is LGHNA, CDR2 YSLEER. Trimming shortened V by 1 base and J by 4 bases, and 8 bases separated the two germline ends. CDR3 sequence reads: CASSQVVGYEQYF. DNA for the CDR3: TGCGCCAGCAGCCAAGTGGTAGGTTACGAGCAGTACTTC.

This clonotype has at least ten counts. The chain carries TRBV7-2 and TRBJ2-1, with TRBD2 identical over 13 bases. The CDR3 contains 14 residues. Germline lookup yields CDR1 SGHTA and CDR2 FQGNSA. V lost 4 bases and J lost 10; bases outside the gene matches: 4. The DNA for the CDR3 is TGTGCCAGCAGCTGGACTAGCGGGGGAGGAGAGCAGTTCTTC. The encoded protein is CASSWTSGGGEQFF. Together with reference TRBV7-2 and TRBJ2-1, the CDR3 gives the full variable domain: GAGVSQSPSNKVTEKGKDVELRCDPISGHTALYWYRQSLGQGLEFLIYFQGNSAPDKSGLPSDRFSAERTGGSVSTLTIQRTQQEDSAVYLCASSWTSGGGEQFFGPGTRLTVL.

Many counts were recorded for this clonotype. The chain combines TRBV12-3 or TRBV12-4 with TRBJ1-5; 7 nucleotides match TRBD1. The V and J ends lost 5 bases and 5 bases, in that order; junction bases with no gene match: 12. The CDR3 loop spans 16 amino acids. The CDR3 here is CASSGGGNRQHQPQHF. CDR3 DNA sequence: TGTGCCAGCAGTGGAGGGGGCAACAGGCAACATCAGCCCCAGCATTTT.

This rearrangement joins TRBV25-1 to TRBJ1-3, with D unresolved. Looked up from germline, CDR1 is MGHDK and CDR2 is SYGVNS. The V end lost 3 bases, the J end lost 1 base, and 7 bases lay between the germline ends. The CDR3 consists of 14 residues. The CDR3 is CASSDPGSGNTIYF. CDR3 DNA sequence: TGTGCCAGCAGTGACCCCGGGTCTGGAAACACCATATATTTT. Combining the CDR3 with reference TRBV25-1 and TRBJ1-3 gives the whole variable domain EADIYQTPRYLVIGTGKKITLECSQTMGHDKMYWYQQDPGMELHLIHYSYGVNSTEKGDLSSESTVSRIRTEHFPLTLESARPSHTSQYLCASSDPGSGNTIYFGEGSWLTVV.

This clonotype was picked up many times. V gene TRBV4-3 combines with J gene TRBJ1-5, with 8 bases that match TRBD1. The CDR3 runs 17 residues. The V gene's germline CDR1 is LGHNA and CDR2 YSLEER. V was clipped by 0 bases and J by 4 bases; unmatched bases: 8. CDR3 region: CASSQDRDRRMNQPQHF. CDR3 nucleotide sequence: TGCGCCAGCAGCCAAGATAGGGACAGGAGGATGAATCAGCCCCAGCATTTT.

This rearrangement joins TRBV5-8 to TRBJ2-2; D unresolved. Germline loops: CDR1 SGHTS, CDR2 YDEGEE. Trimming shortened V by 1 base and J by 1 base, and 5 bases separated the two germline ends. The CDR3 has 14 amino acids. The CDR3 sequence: CASSLRVNTGELFF. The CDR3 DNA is TGTGCCAGCAGCTTGCGTGTGAACACCGGGGAGCTGTTTTTT.

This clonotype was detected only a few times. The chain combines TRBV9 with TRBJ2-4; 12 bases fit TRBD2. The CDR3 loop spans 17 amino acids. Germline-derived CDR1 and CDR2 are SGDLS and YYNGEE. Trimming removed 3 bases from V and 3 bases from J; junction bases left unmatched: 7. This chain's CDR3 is CASSEGETSGGKNIQYF. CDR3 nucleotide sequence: TGTGCCAGCAGCGAGGGTGAGACTAGCGGGGGCAAAAACATTCAGTACTTC.

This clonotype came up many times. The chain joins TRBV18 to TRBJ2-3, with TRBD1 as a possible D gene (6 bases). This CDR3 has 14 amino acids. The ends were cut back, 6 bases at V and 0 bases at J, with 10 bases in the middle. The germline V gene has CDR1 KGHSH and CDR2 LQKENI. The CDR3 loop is CASSPDRSTDTQYF. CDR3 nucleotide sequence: TGTGCCAGCTCCCCCGACAGGAGCACAGATACGCAGTATTTT.

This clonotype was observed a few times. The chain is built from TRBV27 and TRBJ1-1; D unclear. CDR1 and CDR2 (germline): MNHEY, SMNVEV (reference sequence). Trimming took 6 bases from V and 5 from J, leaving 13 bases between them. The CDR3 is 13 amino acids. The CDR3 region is CASSHKGRTEAFF. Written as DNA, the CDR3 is TGTGCCAGCAGCCACAAAGGCCGGACTGAAGCTTTCTTT.

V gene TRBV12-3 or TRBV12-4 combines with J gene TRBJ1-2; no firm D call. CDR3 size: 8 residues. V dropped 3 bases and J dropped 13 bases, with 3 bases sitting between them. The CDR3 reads CASSFRTF. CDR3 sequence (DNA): TGTGCCAGCAGTTTTCGCACCTTC.

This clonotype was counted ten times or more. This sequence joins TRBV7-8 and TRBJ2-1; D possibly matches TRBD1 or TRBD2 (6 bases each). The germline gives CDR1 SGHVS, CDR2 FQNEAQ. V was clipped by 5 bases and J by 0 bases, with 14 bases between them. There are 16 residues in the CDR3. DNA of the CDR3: TGTGCCAGCAGCAGGGAAGGGGGGAGCTCCTACAATGAGCAGTTCTTC. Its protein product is CASSREGGSSYNEQFF.

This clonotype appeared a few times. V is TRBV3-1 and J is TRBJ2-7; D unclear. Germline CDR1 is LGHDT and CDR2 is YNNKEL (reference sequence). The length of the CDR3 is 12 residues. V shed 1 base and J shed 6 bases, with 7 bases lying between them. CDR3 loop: CASSQAGIEQYF. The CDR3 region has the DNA TGTGCCAGCAGCCAAGCCGGAATCGAGCAGTACTTC.

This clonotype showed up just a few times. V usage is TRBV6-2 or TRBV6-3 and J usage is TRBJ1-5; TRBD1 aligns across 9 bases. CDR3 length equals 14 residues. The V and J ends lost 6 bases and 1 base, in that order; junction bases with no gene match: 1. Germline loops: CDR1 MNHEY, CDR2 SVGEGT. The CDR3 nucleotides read TGTGCCAGCAGGACAGGGGGGAGCAATCAGCCCCAGCATTTT. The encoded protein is CASRTGGSNQPQHF.

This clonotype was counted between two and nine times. DNA of the CDR3: TGTGCCAGCAGCTCCCCCCGCCTAGCGGGGGACGAGCAGTACTTC. Its protein is CASSSPRLAGDEQYF. V and J are TRBV7-2 and TRBJ2-7; 10 positions match TRBD2. CDR3 length: 15 amino acids. Germline trimming cut 4 bases from V and 5 bases from J; bases unmatched to any gene: 8. Germline loops: CDR1 SGHTA, CDR2 FQGNSA.

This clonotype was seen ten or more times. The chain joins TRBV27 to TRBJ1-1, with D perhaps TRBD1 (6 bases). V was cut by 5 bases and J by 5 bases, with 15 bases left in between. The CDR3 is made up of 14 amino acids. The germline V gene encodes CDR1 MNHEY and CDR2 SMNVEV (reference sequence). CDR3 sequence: CASSAGGRGTEAFF. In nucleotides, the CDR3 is TGTGCCAGCAGTGCTGGGGGGCGGGGGACTGAAGCTTTCTTT.

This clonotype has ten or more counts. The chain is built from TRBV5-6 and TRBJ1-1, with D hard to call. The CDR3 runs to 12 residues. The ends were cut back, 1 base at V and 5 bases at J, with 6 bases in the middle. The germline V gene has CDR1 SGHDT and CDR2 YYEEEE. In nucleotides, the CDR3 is TGTGCCAGCAGCTTGATCGGGACTGAAGCTTTCTTT. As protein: CASSLIGTEAFF.

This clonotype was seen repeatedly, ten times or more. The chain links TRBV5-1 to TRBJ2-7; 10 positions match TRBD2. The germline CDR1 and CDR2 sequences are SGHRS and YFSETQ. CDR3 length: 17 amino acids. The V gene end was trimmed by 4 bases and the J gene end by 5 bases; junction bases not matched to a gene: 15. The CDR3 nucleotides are TGCGCCAGCAGCAAAGGCTGGGCTAGCGGGGGAAGGGACGAGCAGTACTTC. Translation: CASSKGWASGGRDEQYF.